Below are 27 T cell receptor beta chains sequenced from a single sample in a study of regulatory T cells in long-lasting Graves disease. This sample's time point: persistent/refractory GD, antithyroid drugs over 5 years with positive TRAb. PBMC RNA served as the TCR library source. iRepertoire HTBI primers and Arm-PCR of CDR3 regions built TCR beta libraries. TCRdb reprocessed the multiplex PCR reads with MiXCR, giving one entry per CDR3 protein. The sample records some 370,000 distinct CDR3 sequences, 20% to 25% being singletons. Here the sequenced sample was peripheral blood mononuclear cells (PBMCs), taken when the disease was refractory, from a patient treated with antithyroid drugs. Receptor source: a female donor with Graves disease.

V is TRBV20-1 and J is TRBJ1-6; unclear D gene. The germline gives CDR1 DFQATT, CDR2 SNEGSKA (reference sequence). The CDR3 runs 15 residues. V gave up 5 bases and J gave up 0 bases, with 11 bases separating them. CDR3 amino acids: CSAGAGASYNSPLHF. The CDR3 bases are TGCAGTGCTGGAGCCGGAGCCTCCTATAATTCACCCCTCCACTTT.

The V gene is TRBV30, the J gene TRBJ2-7; D perhaps matches TRBD2 (5 bases). Germline V gene lookup returns CDR1 GTSNPN and CDR2 SVGIG (reference sequence). With 6 bases removed from V and 3 bases from J, the gap between germline ends came to 12 bases. The CDR3 is 12 residues long. The CDR3 DNA follows: TGTGCCTGCTTCAGCGGAAGCTACGAGCAGTACTTC. Protein sequence: CACFSGSYEQYF.

This clonotype turned up a few times. The V call is TRBV19, the J call TRBJ2-5; 7 bases match TRBD2. Germline V gene sequence: CDR1 LNHDA, CDR2 SQIVND (reference sequence). V lost 5 bases to trimming and J lost 4 bases; unmatched junction nucleotides: 13. The CDR3 is made up of 16 amino acids. CDR3 sequence: CASSPRYGGLTETQYF. For the CDR3, the DNA is TGTGCCAGTAGTCCCCGTTATGGGGGACTAACAGAGACCCAGTACTTC. The whole variable domain, filled in from reference TRBV19 and TRBJ2-5, reads DGGITQSPKYLFRKEGQNVTLSCEQNLNHDAMYWYRQDPGQGLRLIYYSQIVNDFQKGDIAEGYSVSREKKESFPLTVTSAQKNPTAFYLCASSPRYGGLTETQYFGPGTRLLVL.

This clonotype has only a few counts. The gene calls are TRBV2 and TRBJ1-4; D unresolved. V was pared by 2 bases and J by 2 bases, with 15 bases between. This CDR3 comprises 17 residues. In germline, CDR1 is SNHLY, CDR2 FYNNEI. The DNA of the CDR3 is TGTGCCAGCAGTGAAATTAGGGAAGAAGCTACTAATGAAAAACTGTTTTTT. Protein product: CASSEIREEATNEKLFF.

This clonotype showed up many times. The CDR3 region is CASEVGVNYEQYF. The CDR3 DNA follows: TGTGCCAGCGAGGTGGGGGTCAACTACGAGCAGTACTTC. The chain couples TRBV6-1 to TRBJ2-7; D tentatively fits TRBD1 or TRBD2 (5 bases each). Germline V CDR1 and CDR2: MNHNS, SASEGT. Trimming shortened V by 8 bases and J by 3 bases, and 14 bases separated the two germline ends. This CDR3 region has 13 residues.

J is TRBJ2-5 and V is TRBV19; 11 bases are shared with TRBD1. The CDR3 contains 14 residues. Germline values: CDR1 LNHDA, CDR2 SQIVND (reference sequence). V lost 9 bases, J lost 8 bases, and 11 bases stayed unmatched. Here the CDR3 reads CARTDRGRPGTQYF. The CDR3 DNA sequence: TGTGCCAGGACGGACAGGGGGCGTCCCGGTACCCAGTACTTC.

This clonotype was detected only once. The DNA of the CDR3 is TGTGCCAGCAGCTTCACTAGCGGGGAGACCCAGTACTTC. Its protein is CASSFTSGETQYF. The chain couples TRBV11-2 to TRBJ2-5; 9 bases align to TRBD2. The CDR3 sequence is 13 residues long. CDR1 and CDR2 (germline): SGHAT, FQNNGV. Trimming at V came to 3 bases and at J to 5 bases, leaving 1 base not matched to a gene. The whole variable domain, filled in from reference TRBV11-2 and TRBJ2-5, reads EAGVAQSPRYKIIEKRQSVAFWCNPISGHATLYWYQQILGQGPKLLIQFQNNGVVDDSQLPKDRFSAERLKGVDSTLKIQPAKLEDSAVYLCASSFTSGETQYFGPGTRLLVL.

This clonotype was seen many times. J is TRBJ1-5 and V is TRBV2, with TRBD1 as a possible D gene (5 bases). Germline-derived CDR1 and CDR2 are SNHLY and FYNNEI. The CDR3 extends over 12 amino acids. V lost 6 bases and J lost 6, with 9 bases in between. In nucleotides, the CDR3 is TGTGCCAGCAGGGTCGACAGTCAGCCCCAGCATTTT. It yields the protein CASRVDSQPQHF.

V and J are TRBV24-1 and TRBJ1-2; unclear D gene. Per germline, CDR1 KGHDR and CDR2 SFDVKD. V was trimmed by 8 bases and J by 6 bases, leaving 21 bases between them. This CDR3 comprises 15 residues. DNA for the CDR3: TGTGCCACCAAAACGAAGGGCCAGCGTATCGATGGCTACACCTTC. It codes for CATKTKGQRIDGYTF.

This clonotype came up many times. The rearrangement links TRBV5-6 to TRBJ2-7; 7 nucleotides line up with TRBD2. Unmatched junction bases numbered 1, after V lost 3 bases and J lost 1 base. The CDR3 consists of 13 residues. Germline loops: CDR1 SGHDT, CDR2 YYEEEE. For the CDR3, the DNA is TGTGCCAGCAGCTGGGGGGGTTCCTACGAGCAGTACTTC. Its protein is CASSWGGSYEQYF.

A few counts support this clonotype. The chain recombines TRBV6-1 with TRBJ2-2; 8 bases agree with TRBD2. Trimming cost V 6 bases and J 3 bases; bases outside gene matches: 3. Germline CDR1 MNHNS, CDR2 SASEGT. This CDR3 comprises 14 residues. CDR3 protein: CASRSGSHTGELFF. The CDR3, as DNA: TGTGCCAGCAGGAGCGGGAGCCACACCGGGGAGCTGTTTTTT.

V usage is TRBV29-1 and J usage is TRBJ1-2; the D gene is possibly TRBD1 (5 bases). Germline V gene data show CDR1 as SQVTM and CDR2 as ANQGSEA. The V gene lost 3 bases and the J gene lost 4 bases, with 12 bases spanning the gap. This CDR3 is built from 13 residues. CDR3 DNA sequence: TGCAGCGTTGAGTTAGCAGGGCTCTATGGCTACACCTTC. It yields the protein CSVELAGLYGYTF.

The V call is TRBV27, the J call TRBJ2-4; D is possibly TRBD2 (5 bases). From germline, CDR1 is MNHEY and CDR2 SMNVEV (reference sequence). The V and J ends lost 6 bases and 8 bases respectively, with 20 bases between them. The CDR3 has 15 amino acids. In nucleotides, the CDR3 is TGTGCCAGCAGGGATCGGGTTGGGAGCGCATACATTCAGTACTTC. It translates to CASRDRVGSAYIQYF.

This clonotype has only a few counts. The rearrangement links TRBV15 to TRBJ2-7; TRBD2 might be the D (5 bases). V was cut by 0 bases and J by 0 bases, with 6 bases left in between. This CDR3 is built from 14 residues. CDR1 and CDR2 (germline): LNHNV, YYDKDF (reference sequence). In DNA form, the CDR3 reads TGTGCCACCAGCAGAGACAGCGGCTCCTACGAGCAGTACTTC. Translated: CATSRDSGSYEQYF.

This clonotype was counted ten times or more. CDR3 DNA: TGTGCCAGCAGTCCATTTAGTGGGACTGAAGCTTTCTTT. Translated: CASSPFSGTEAFF. The chain carries TRBV28 and TRBJ1-1; D remains ambiguous. Trimming stripped 5 bases from V and 5 bases from J, with 12 bases between. Germline-derived CDR1 and CDR2 are MDHEN and SYDVKM. This CDR3 comprises 13 residues.

The rearrangement joins TRBV29-1 to TRBJ1-1; D ambiguous. V lost 3 bases and J 1 base, leaving 6 bases between the germline ends. The CDR3 contains 12 residues. Germline V gives CDR1 SQVTM, CDR2 ANQGSEA. CDR3 amino acids: CSVDGRNTEAFF. CDR3 nucleotides: TGCAGCGTTGATGGTAGGAACACTGAAGCTTTCTTT.

The chain couples TRBV12-3 or TRBV12-4 to TRBJ2-2, with 8 bases matching TRBD2. The CDR3 runs to 15 residues. Trimming at V came to 3 bases and at J to 6 bases, leaving 6 bases not matched to a gene. The CDR3 coding sequence is TGTGCCAGCAGTTTGGGGACTAGAAGTTCCGGGGAGCTGTTTTTT. Amino acid sequence: CASSLGTRSSGELFF.

This clonotype has at least ten counts. The chain joins TRBV12-3 or TRBV12-4 to TRBJ1-5, with D possibly TRBD1 on 6 matching bases. The CDR3 length is 14 residues. Trimming stripped 2 bases from V and 5 bases from J, with 10 bases between. The CDR3 DNA is TGTGCCAGCAGTTTAACAGGGCTCTATCAGCCCCAGCATTTT. Residues: CASSLTGLYQPQHF.

This clonotype has a single count. This sequence joins TRBV7-9 and TRBJ2-5, with D tentatively TRBD1 (6 bases). The germline V gene encodes CDR1 SEHNR and CDR2 FQNEAQ (reference sequence). The CDR3 contains 18 residues. V was trimmed by 0 bases and J by 5 bases, leaving 22 bases between them. The CDR3 region is CASSLALLPDRPGETQYF. CDR3 nucleotide sequence: TGTGCCAGCAGCTTAGCCCTACTCCCCGACAGGCCGGGGGAGACCCAGTACTTC.

Here the CDR3 DNA reads TGCGCCAGCAGCGTACAACAGGGTCACAATGAGCAGTTCTTC. This translates into CASSVQQGHNEQFF. The chain recombines TRBV5-1 with TRBJ2-1; possible D gene TRBD1, 6 bases. Trimming cost V 4 bases and J 5 bases, with 13 bases left between them. The CDR3 loop spans 14 amino acids. Germline-derived CDR1 and CDR2 are SGHRS and YFSETQ.

This clonotype was detected a few times. V and J are TRBV3-1 and TRBJ2-7; the D gene is possibly TRBD1 (6 bases). Per the germline V gene, CDR1 is LGHDT and CDR2 is YNNKEL (reference sequence). V shed 0 bases and J shed 4 bases, with 13 bases lying between them. The CDR3 consists of 15 residues. In DNA, the CDR3 is TGTGCCAGCAGCCAAGACGCAGGGGTGCAGTACGAGCAGTACTTC. Its protein product is CASSQDAGVQYEQYF.

On this clonotype itself: A much larger clone is a single base away; this may be a read error. The gene calls are TRBV11-2 and TRBJ2-7; D unclear. From germline, CDR1 is SGHAT and CDR2 FQNNGV. The CDR3 is made up of 11 amino acids. For the CDR3, the DNA is TGTGCCAGCAGCTCCTTAGACGAGCGGTACTTC. The encoded protein is CASSSLDERYF.

In this sample, this clonotype turned up many times. V is TRBV2 and J is TRBJ1-5; perhaps TRBD1 as D (5 bases). Per germline, CDR1 SNHLY and CDR2 FYNNEI. The CDR3 is made up of 16 amino acids. The ends were cut back, 1 base at V and 0 bases at J, with 10 bases in the middle. The CDR3 region is CASSEGTTYSNQPQHF. The CDR3, as DNA: TGTGCCAGCAGTGAAGGGACAACTTATAGCAATCAGCCCCAGCATTTT.

In its sample, this clonotype was seen many times. The chain carries TRBV2 and TRBJ2-7; TRBD1 might be the D (6 bases). The CDR3 consists of 13 residues. V was cut by 8 bases and J by 2 bases, with 13 bases left in between. Germline assignment: CDR1 SNHLY and CDR2 FYNNEI. CDR3 nucleotides: TGTGCCAGCTCCCGGACAGCGACCTACGAGCAGTACTTC. Protein product: CASSRTATYEQYF.

The chain couples TRBV29-1 to TRBJ2-5, with D perhaps matching TRBD2 (6 bases). The CDR3 extends over 13 amino acids. CDR1 and CDR2 from the germline V gene are SQVTM and ANQGSEA. Trimming cost V 4 bases and J 5 bases, with 14 bases left between them. The CDR3 DNA follows: TGCAGCGTTGCGGGGGTAATGATGGAGACCCAGTACTTC. Its protein product is CSVAGVMMETQYF.

This clonotype was counted a few times. CDR3 amino acids: CASSYDGRAFF. CDR3 sequence (DNA): TGTGCCAGCAGCTATGATGGGCGGGCTTTCTTT. The chain couples TRBV7-9 to TRBJ1-1; D is uncertain. CDR3 length: 11 residues. Trimming pared 4 bases from V and 11 bases from J, leaving 11 bases between. The germline V gene encodes CDR1 SEHNR and CDR2 FQNEAQ (reference sequence).

The chain couples TRBV28 to TRBJ2-7, with D maybe TRBD2 (5 bases). Germline lookup yields CDR1 MDHEN and CDR2 SYDVKM. Trimming removed 5 bases at V and 7 bases at J, with 15 bases between. The CDR3 is 13 residues long. The chain's CDR3 is CASSLLAPGEQYF. DNA of the CDR3: TGTGCCAGCAGTCTCCTAGCCCCGGGGGAGCAGTACTTC.